The 15 T cell receptor beta chains below all came from one sample that was sequenced in a study of T cell responses to AZD1222 COVID-19 vaccine. Assay: immunoSEQ multiplex PCR; the TCRdb copy retains only in-frame clones and omits some. The sample yields roughly 150,000 clones, 80% to 95% seen once. Here the sequenced sample was peripheral blood, taken on day 0 of AZD1222 vaccination. These receptors were collected from an adult in good health.

The chain couples TRBV7-8 to TRBJ1-3, with no clear D. From germline, CDR1 is SGHVS and CDR2 FQNEAQ. The CDR3 sequence is 15 residues long. V lost 0 bases, J lost 8 bases, and 14 bases lay in between. The CDR3 DNA reads as TGTGCCAGCAGCTTAGCCCTAGGTAGAGGCGACACCATATATTTT. It codes for CASSLALGRGDTIYF.

The chain combines TRBV27 with TRBJ1-6, with D maybe TRBD1 (5 bases). CDR3 length equals 17 residues. Germline-derived CDR1 and CDR2 are MNHEY and SMNVEV (reference sequence). The V end lost 1 base, the J end lost 7 bases, and 17 bases lay between the germline ends. In DNA, the CDR3 is TGTGCCAGCAGTTTATGGGGGAGACAGCTGGTAAATTCACCCCTCCACTTT. This codes for CASSLWGRQLVNSPLHF.

J is TRBJ1-2 and V is TRBV9, with 10 positions matching TRBD1. This CDR3 spans 14 amino acids. Germline assignment: CDR1 SGDLS and CDR2 YYNGEE. With 4 bases clipped from V and 7 bases from J, the junction kept 7 bases outside the gene matches. The CDR3 sequence: CASSTRQGAGGYTF. CDR3 DNA: TGTGCCAGCAGCACCCGACAGGGGGCTGGTGGCTACACCTTC.

The J gene is TRBJ2-2, the V gene TRBV30; D not certain. The length of the CDR3 is 13 residues. Germline values: CDR1 GTSNPN, CDR2 SVGIG (reference sequence). V was pared by 2 bases and J by 6 bases, with 10 bases between. CDR3 nucleotide sequence: TGTGCCTGGAGTCAACGGTTTTCCGGGGAGCTGTTTTTT. Translating it yields CAWSQRFSGELFF.

The chain carries TRBV13 and TRBJ2-3, with no clear D. V lost 3 bases and J 12 bases, leaving 10 bases between the germline ends. Per germline, CDR1 PRHDT and CDR2 FYEKMQ (reference sequence). The CDR3 has 11 residues. CDR3 DNA sequence: TGTGCCAGCAGCTTGACGAACCGCCAGTATTTT. Translation: CASSLTNRQYF.

V usage is TRBV2 and J usage is TRBJ2-3, with TRBD1 identical over 7 bases. CDR3 length: 14 amino acids. V was pared by 9 bases and J by 0 bases, with 6 bases of the junction left unmatched. Germline V gives CDR1 SNHLY, CDR2 FYNNEI. The CDR3 sequence: CARKQGPSTDTQYF. The CDR3 region has the DNA TGTGCCAGAAAACAGGGGCCTAGCACAGATACGCAGTATTTT.

The CDR3 here is CASSYSGRYNSPLHF. Here the CDR3 DNA reads TGTGCCAGCAGTTACTCCGGGCGATATAATTCACCCCTCCACTTT. The V gene is TRBV6-6, the J gene TRBJ1-6, with D uncertain. V lost 0 bases and J lost 4, with 7 bases in between. Germline assignment: CDR1 MNHNY and CDR2 SVGAGI (reference sequence). The CDR3 contains 15 residues.

The chain combines TRBV7-9 with TRBJ2-5; 9 nucleotides line up with TRBD1. After removal of 4 bases from V and 3 bases from J, the junction contained 3 bases not matched to a gene. The germline gives CDR1 SEHNR, CDR2 FQNEAQ (reference sequence). CDR3 length: 14 amino acids. The CDR3 loop is CASSWGTGKETQYF. For the CDR3, the DNA is TGTGCCAGCAGCTGGGGGACAGGGAAAGAGACCCAGTACTTC.

The chain uses TRBV12-3 or TRBV12-4 and TRBJ1-2, with D maybe TRBD1 (5 bases). V gave up 5 bases and J gave up 7 bases, with 11 bases separating them. The CDR3 covers 12 residues. CDR3 protein: CASSRRVRGYTF. In DNA, the CDR3 is TGTGCCAGCAGTCGCAGGGTCCGTGGCTACACCTTC.

This clone was detected once. The V gene is TRBV10-2, the J gene TRBJ2-7, with 9 bases identical to TRBD2. CDR3 length: 13 amino acids. With 6 bases clipped from V and 2 bases from J, the junction kept 2 bases outside the gene matches. Germline values: CDR1 WSHSY, CDR2 SAAADI. This chain's CDR3 is CASRTSGTYEQYF. The CDR3, as DNA: TGCGCCAGCAGGACTAGCGGTACCTACGAGCAGTACTTC.

This clone was detected once. CDR3 bases: TGCGCCAGCAGCCCTGGACTAGCGGGGTTCACAGATACGCAGTATTTT. Its protein is CASSPGLAGFTDTQYF. The J gene is TRBJ2-3, the V gene TRBV4-3; 12 nucleotides align to TRBD2. The germline V gene has CDR1 LGHNA and CDR2 YSLEER. The CDR3 spans 16 residues. The junction had 4 bases not matched to a gene; V was cut back by 4 bases and J by 2 bases.

The genes are TRBV5-1 and TRBJ2-7; tentatively, D is TRBD1 (6 bases). Trimming left V 1 base short and J 2 bases short, with 16 bases between. The CDR3 is 16 residues long. Germline V gene sequence: CDR1 SGHRS, CDR2 YFSETQ. CDR3 sequence reads: CASSLSNPGQPYEQYF. The CDR3, as DNA: TGCGCCAGCAGCTTGAGCAACCCGGGACAACCCTACGAGCAGTACTTC.

The chain uses TRBV30 and TRBJ1-6; tentative D call: TRBD1 (5 bases). V lost 0 bases, J lost 6 bases, and 9 bases lay in between. This CDR3 is 14 amino acids long. Germline CDR1 and CDR2: GTSNPN and SVGIG (reference sequence). The CDR3 nucleotides are TGTGCCTGGAGTGTGGGTAGGGGTAATTCACCCCTCCACTTT. Its translation is CAWSVGRGNSPLHF.

The chain has TRBV6-5 and TRBJ1-1; D gene uncertain. CDR1 is MNHEY and CDR2 is SVGAGI in the germline V gene. This CDR3 has 11 amino acids. The V gene lost 9 bases and the J gene lost 2 bases, with 7 bases spanning the gap. The CDR3 DNA follows: TGTGCCAGTAGCATAAACACTGAAGCTTTCTTT. Translating gives CASSINTEAFF.

The chain is built from TRBV18 and TRBJ1-6; 7 bases are a match to TRBD1. V lost 2 bases and J lost 6; bases outside the gene matches: 7. The germline gives CDR1 KGHSH, CDR2 LQKENI. The CDR3 is made up of 16 amino acids. The CDR3 protein is CASSPGGGRTNSPLHF. Written as DNA, the CDR3 is TGTGCCAGCTCACCAGGAGGGGGCAGGACTAATTCACCCCTCCACTTT. Using reference TRBV18 and TRBJ1-6 for the parts outside the CDR3, the full variable domain is NAGVMQNPRHLVRRRGQEARLRCSPMKGHSHVYWYRQLPEEGLKFMVYLQKENIIDESGMPKERFSAEFPKEGPSILRIQQVVRGDSAAYFCASSPGGGRTNSPLHFGNGTRLTVT.